Listed below are T cell receptor beta chains from one sample, sequenced in a study of blood T cell repertoires in COVID-19. Only in-frame clones appear in the TCRdb table, and some are missing; sequencing was by immunoSEQ multiplex PCR. The sample records about 170,000 clones, around 84% being singletons. Sequences were obtained from peripheral blood. All receptors derive from a man aged 55 to 70 with COVID-19, enrolled during active disease. The CDR3 runs from the conserved cysteine through the conserved F or W. The D gene is left open where the match is weak. The listing skips clone size in some rows; elsewhere it reads once, few, many or a size class.

few TRBJ2-4 TRBD1 TRBV19 CASSIQTGVNIQYF TGTGCCAGTAGTATTCAGACAGGGGTGAACATTCAGTACTTC
- TRBJ2-3 TRBD2 TRBV7-9 CASSGTSGRVQYF TGTGCCAGCAGCGGGACTAGCGGGAGGGTCCAGTATTTT
few TRBJ1-1 TRBD1 TRBV7-9 CASSPYRGRQGTEAFF TGTGCCAGCAGCCCCTATAGGGGGCGTCAGGGGACTGAAGCTTTCTTT
- TRBJ1-4 TRBD1 TRBV24-1 CATSSGQGRATNEKLFF TGTGCCACCAGTTCGGGACAGGGGAGAGCAACTAATGAAAAACTGTTTTTT
- TRBJ2-7 TRBD1 TRBV25-1 CASSEDPGQGRSYEQYF TGTGCCAGCAGTGAGGACCCTGGACAGGGGCGCTCCTACGAGCAGTACTTC
- TRBJ1-2 - TRBV2 CASSQETSPRGYTF TGTGCCAGCAGCCAAGAGACTTCTCCTCGGGGCTACACCTTC
- TRBJ1-2 TRBD1 TRBV5-1 CASSLMQGDGYTF TGCGCCAGCAGCTTGATGCAGGGGGATGGCTACACCTTC
- TRBJ1-4 TRBD1 TRBV3-1/TRBV3-2 CASSQKMTPGQGSEKLFF TGTGCCAGCAGTCAAAAGATGACTCCGGGACAGGGAAGTGAAAAACTGTTTTTT
- TRBJ1-1 - TRBV25-1 CASSEYVGVGTEAFF TGTGCCAGCAGTGAATATGTAGGGGTGGGCACTGAAGCTTTCTTT
- TRBJ1-2 - TRBV28 CASSPAMGRGYGYTF TGTGCCAGCAGTCCGGCGATGGGCCGGGGATATGGCTACACCTTC
- TRBJ1-4 - TRBV19 CASSFQGLYDEKLFF TGTGCCAGTAGTTTCCAGGGGCTTTATGATGAAAAACTGTTTTTT
few TRBJ1-3 TRBD1 TRBV30 CASLQGASGNTIYF TGTGCCTCCTTACAGGGGGCCTCTGGAAACACCATATATTTT
once TRBJ1-2 - TRBV27 CASSPDLGGGYGYTF TGTGCCAGCAGTCCCGATCTAGGGGGTGGCTATGGCTACACCTTC
- TRBJ1-3 TRBD1 TRBV5-4 CASSPRTGGGNTIYF TGTGCCAGCAGCCCCCGGACAGGGGGCGGAAACACCATATATTTT
- TRBJ1-2 - TRBV18 CASSPSSDYGYTF TGTGCCAGCTCACCATCAAGCGATTATGGCTACACCTTC
- TRBJ2-1 TRBD2 TRBV11-2 CASSLGGSYNEQFF TGTGCCAGCAGCTTGGGCGGGAGCTACAATGAGCAGTTCTTC
once TRBJ2-5 - TRBV3-1/TRBV3-2 CASSQEQGGETQYF TGTGCCAGCAGCCAAGAACAGGGAGGGGAGACCCAGTACTTC
- TRBJ2-1 TRBD2 TRBV24-1 CATSDLRPSGYNEQFF TGTGCCACCAGTGATTTGCGCCCTAGCGGATACAATGAGCAGTTCTTC
- TRBJ1-5 - TRBV6-2/TRBV6-3 CASSSGGLGQPQHF TGTGCCAGCAGTTCGGGGGGGCTCGGGCAGCCCCAGCATTTT
- TRBJ2-1 TRBD2 TRBV18 CASSPGLVLAAYNEQFF TGTGCCAGCTCACCAGGTCTGGTCCTAGCGGCATACAATGAGCAGTTCTTC
- TRBJ1-6 - TRBV5-6 CASSLGGDDSPLHF TGTGCCAGCAGCTTGGGGGGGGACGATTCACCCCTCCACTTT
- TRBJ2-1 TRBD1 TRBV11-2 CASRPPGQGVHEQFF TGTGCCAGCAGACCCCCGGGACAGGGAGTCCATGAGCAGTTCTTC
- TRBJ2-1 - TRBV24-1 CATSERDISSYNEQFF TGTGCCACCAGTGAGAGGGACATTAGCTCCTACAATGAGCAGTTCTTC
- TRBJ1-1 TRBD1 TRBV6-5 CASSYPGQGTGAFF TGTGCCAGCAGTTACCCGGGACAGGGAACGGGGGCTTTCTTT
- TRBJ2-3 - TRBV4-3 CASSQDQVRADTQYF TGCGCCAGCAGCCAAGATCAAGTTCGAGCAGATACGCAGTATTTT
few TRBJ2-7 TRBD1 TRBV4-2 CASSQELWTGAYEQYF TGTGCCAGCAGCCAAGAGCTTTGGACAGGGGCCTACGAGCAGTACTTC
- TRBJ2-1 TRBD1 TRBV7-3 CASSLGQQNNEQFF TGTGCCAGCAGCTTGGGACAGCAGAACAATGAGCAGTTCTTC
- TRBJ1-6 - TRBV6-5 CASLSVGSNSPLHF TGTGCCAGCCTGTCCGTCGGGAGCAATTCACCCCTCCACTTT
- TRBJ1-1 - TRBV4-3 CASSQEGFGVTEAFF TGCGCCAGCAGCCAAGAGGGATTCGGGGTCACTGAAGCTTTCTTT